This T cell receptor beta chain was sequenced for a study of blood T cell repertoires in COVID-19. Study-level background: Italy, Spain and the United States were the sources of the convalescent and acute COVID-19 samples. In each case, the material was cDNA or gDNA derived from T cells, B-cell-depleted T cells, or PBMCs.

Germline CDR1 and CDR2: SGHTA and FQGNSA. CDR3 length: 14 residues. The ends were cut back, 1 base at V and 2 bases at J, with 8 bases in the middle. As processed by the authors: Reference gene primers were amplified, and this amplification served to estimate nucleated cell counts. TCRdb keeps only in-frame clones here, not all; method: immunoSEQ multiplex PCR. That table is the source of V, J and clone size, and D and trimming were worked out from the DNA. The table shows around 100,000 clones, with around 87% occurring only once. The sequenced sample consisted of peripheral blood. The chain employs TRBV7-2 and TRBJ2-5; D perhaps matches TRBD1 (5 bases). The clonotype was recovered from a human donor with acute or convalescent COVID-19. The donor label of this sample is uncertain. The CDR3 region has the DNA TGTGCCAGCAGCTTAGTAAAGGGGCAAGAGACCCAGTACTTC. Translated: CASSLVKGQETQYF.